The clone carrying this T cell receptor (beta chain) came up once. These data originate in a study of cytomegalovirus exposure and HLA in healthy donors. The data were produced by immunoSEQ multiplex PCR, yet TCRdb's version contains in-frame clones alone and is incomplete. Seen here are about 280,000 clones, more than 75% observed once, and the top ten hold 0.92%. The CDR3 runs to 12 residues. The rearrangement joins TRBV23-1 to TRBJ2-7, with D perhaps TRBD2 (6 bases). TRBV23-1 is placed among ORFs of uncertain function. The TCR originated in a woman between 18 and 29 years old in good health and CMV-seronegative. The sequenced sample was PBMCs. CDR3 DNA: TGCGCGCGGAGGGGAGGCCCCTACGAGCAGTACTTC. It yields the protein CARRGGPYEQYF.